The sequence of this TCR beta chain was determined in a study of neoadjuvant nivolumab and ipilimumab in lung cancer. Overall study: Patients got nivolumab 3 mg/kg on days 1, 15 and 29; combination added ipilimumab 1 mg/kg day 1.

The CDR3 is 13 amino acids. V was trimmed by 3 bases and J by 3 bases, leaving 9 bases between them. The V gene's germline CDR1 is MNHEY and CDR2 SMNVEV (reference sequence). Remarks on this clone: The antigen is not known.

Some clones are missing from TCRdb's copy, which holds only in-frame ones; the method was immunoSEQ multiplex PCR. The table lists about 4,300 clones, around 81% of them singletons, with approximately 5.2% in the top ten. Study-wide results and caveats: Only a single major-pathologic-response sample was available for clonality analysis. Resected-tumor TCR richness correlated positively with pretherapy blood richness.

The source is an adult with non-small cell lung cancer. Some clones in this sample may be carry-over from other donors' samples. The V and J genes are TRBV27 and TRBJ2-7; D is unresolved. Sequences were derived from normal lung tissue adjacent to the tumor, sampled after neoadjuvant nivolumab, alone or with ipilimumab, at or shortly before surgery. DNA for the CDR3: TGTGCCAGCAGTTTGGTCTCCGGCTACGAGCAGTACTTC. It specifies CASSLVSGYEQYF.